This is a list of T cell receptor beta chains from one sample in a study of blood T cell repertoires in COVID-19. This table comes from immunoSEQ multiplex PCR, and its TCRdb copy is limited to in-frame clones, with some not included. This sample has around 140,000 clones, with 88% found just once. Specimen: peripheral blood. The receptor source for this set is a man between 65 and 85 years old with active COVID-19. The CDR3 runs from the conserved cysteine through the conserved F or W. D genes are given only for firm matches. Clone sizes are given selectively: once, few, many, or a class where the clone is expanded.

>-|TRBV24-1|-|15|TRBJ2-5
CATSDARDSQETQYF
TGTGCCACCAGTGACGCGCGGGACTCCCAAGAGACCCAGTACTTC
>-|TRBV21-1|-|18|TRBJ2-7
CASSKGKGERDYHYEQYF
TGTGCCAGCAGCAAAGGTAAGGGAGAACGGGACTACCACTACGAGCAGTACTTC
>-|TRBV14|TRBD2|15|TRBJ2-7
CASSLGTSRSDEQYF
TGTGCCAGCTCATTAGGGACTAGTAGGTCGGACGAGCAGTACTTC
>-|TRBV28|-|15|TRBJ1-2
CASSSPQGLNYGYTF
TGTGCCAGCAGTTCGCCACAGGGCTTAAACTATGGCTACACCTTC
>-|TRBV5-4|TRBD1|16|TRBJ2-2
CASSLEGAGNTGELFF
TGTGCCAGCAGCTTGGAGGGGGCGGGGAACACCGGGGAGCTGTTTTTT
>few|TRBV11-2|-|13|TRBJ1-2
CASSFTRGRGYTF
TGTGCCAGCAGCTTCACCAGGGGACGGGGCTACACCTTC
>few|TRBV5-1|TRBD1|16|TRBJ2-7
CASSWPRGQGVDEQYF
TGCGCCAGCAGCTGGCCCAGGGGACAGGGCGTCGACGAGCAGTACTTC
>-|TRBV18|TRBD2|17|TRBJ2-3
CASSPIMGLAGTDTQYF
TGTGCCAGCTCACCAATAATGGGACTAGCCGGCACAGATACGCAGTATTTT
>-|TRBV18|-|15|TRBJ2-1
CASSPPRTAYNEQFF
TGTGCCAGCTCACCACCTAGGACAGCCTACAATGAGCAGTTCTTC
>-|TRBV28|TRBD1|16|TRBJ1-1
CASSPLGQGPNTEAFF
TGTGCCAGCAGCCCACTGGGACAGGGACCGAACACTGAAGCTTTCTTT
>once|TRBV29-1|TRBD2|14|TRBJ2-1
CSVALAGLYNEQFF
TGCAGCGTTGCGCTAGCGGGGCTTTACAATGAGCAGTTCTTC
>-|TRBV5-4|-|15|TRBJ1-1
CASSAWNGGNTEAFF
TGTGCCAGCAGCGCATGGAACGGGGGGAACACTGAAGCTTTCTTT
>-|TRBV7-9|TRBD2|16|TRBJ2-3
CASSLDREARTDTQYF
TGTGCCAGCAGCTTAGATCGGGAGGCCCGCACAGATACGCAGTATTTT
>-|TRBV29-1|-|13|TRBJ1-2
CSVESGTGYGYTF
TGCAGCGTTGAATCCGGTACGGGCTATGGCTACACCTTC
>-|TRBV27|-|16|TRBJ2-5
CASSSGQPVGQETQYF
TGTGCCAGCAGTTCCGGACAGCCGGTGGGGCAAGAGACCCAGTACTTC
>once|TRBV7-2|-|15|TRBJ1-2
CASSLATGIQYGYTF
TGTGCCAGCAGCTTAGCTACAGGGATTCAGTATGGCTACACCTTC
>-|TRBV5-1|-|15|TRBJ2-1
CASSFGAGIYNEQFF
TGCGCCAGCAGCTTCGGAGCGGGTATCTACAATGAGCAGTTCTTC
>once|TRBV5-1|TRBD2|12|TRBJ2-1
CASSWGGDEQFF
TGCGCCAGCAGCTGGGGGGGTGATGAGCAGTTCTTC
>-|TRBV28|-|13|TRBJ1-4
CASAGRSDEKLFF
TGTGCCAGCGCGGGACGGAGCGATGAAAAACTGTTTTTT
>-|TRBV4-3|TRBD2|16|TRBJ2-1
CASSQASSGSFYEQFF
TGCGCCAGCAGCCAAGCAAGTAGCGGGAGCTTCTATGAGCAGTTCTTC
>-|TRBV5-1|TRBD2|14|TRBJ2-2
CASRKEAGSGELFF
TGCGCCAGCCGAAAAGAAGCGGGATCCGGGGAGCTGTTTTTT
>-|TRBV6-5|TRBD1|14|TRBJ2-1
CAMDSGTGYNEQFF
TGTGCCATGGATTCCGGGACAGGGTACAATGAGCAGTTCTTC
>-|TRBV28|-|13|TRBJ1-4
CASMNRVNEKLFF
TGTGCCAGCATGAACAGGGTTAATGAAAAACTGTTTTTT
>-|TRBV7-2|-|15|TRBJ2-5
CASSLVPRNGETQYF
TGTGCCAGCAGCTTAGTACCTAGGAACGGAGAGACCCAGTACTTC